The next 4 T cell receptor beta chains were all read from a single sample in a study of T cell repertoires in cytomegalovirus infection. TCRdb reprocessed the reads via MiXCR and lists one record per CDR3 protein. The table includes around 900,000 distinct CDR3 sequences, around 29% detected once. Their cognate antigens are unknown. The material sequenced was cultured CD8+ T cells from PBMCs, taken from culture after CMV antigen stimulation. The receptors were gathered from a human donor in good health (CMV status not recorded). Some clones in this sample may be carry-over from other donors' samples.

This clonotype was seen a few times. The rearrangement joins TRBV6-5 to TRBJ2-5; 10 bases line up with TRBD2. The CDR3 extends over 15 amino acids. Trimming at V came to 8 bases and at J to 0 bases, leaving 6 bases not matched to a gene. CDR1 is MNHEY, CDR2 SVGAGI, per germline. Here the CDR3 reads CASGLAGGHQETQYF. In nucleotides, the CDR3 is TGTGCCAGCGGATTAGCGGGGGGTCACCAAGAGACCCAGTACTTC.

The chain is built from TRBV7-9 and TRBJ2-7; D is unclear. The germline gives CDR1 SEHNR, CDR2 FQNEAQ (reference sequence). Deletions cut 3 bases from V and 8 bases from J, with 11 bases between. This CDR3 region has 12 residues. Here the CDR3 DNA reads TGTGCCAGCAGCTTTTCTGGACCGAAGCAGTACTTC. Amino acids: CASSFSGPKQYF.

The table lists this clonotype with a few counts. CDR3 bases: TGTGCCAGCAGCTTTTATAGCCGGGACCCTCAAGAGACCCAGTACTTC. Translated, it gives CASSFYSRDPQETQYF. The chain combines TRBV7-9 with TRBJ2-5; D might be TRBD1 or TRBD2, each matching 5 bases. The germline V gene has CDR1 SEHNR and CDR2 FQNEAQ (reference sequence). The CDR3 runs to 16 residues. V lost 3 bases, J lost 2 bases, and 16 bases lay in between.

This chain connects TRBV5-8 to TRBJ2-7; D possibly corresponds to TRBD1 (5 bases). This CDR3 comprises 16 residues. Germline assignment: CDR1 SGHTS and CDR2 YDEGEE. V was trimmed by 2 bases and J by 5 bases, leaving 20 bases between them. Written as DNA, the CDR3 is TGTGCCAGCAGCTTAAGTGGGCTGCCGACAGTCGACGAGCAGTACTTC. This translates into CASSLSGLPTVDEQYF.